What follows describes a single T cell receptor (beta chain). As yet, its antigen is unknown. Within the ViraFEST assay, antigen-specific CD4+ T cells underwent expansion with viral peptide pools prior to sequencing. Following 10 days of culture, CD4+ T cells were isolated. Each participant received a vaccine that was either BNT162b2 or mRNA-1273, given as two doses. Clones were sequenced by immunoSEQ multiplex PCR, and TCRdb holds only the in-frame ones, with some missing. The sample holds tens of thousands of clones, 65% to 85% seen once. The CDR3 is made up of 14 amino acids. Germline V gives CDR1 SGHTA, CDR2 FQGNSA. Trimming at V came to 2 bases and at J to 10 bases, leaving 5 bases not matched to a gene. These data come from a study of vaccination effects on CD4 cells after COVID-19. Study results and caveats: Infection- and vaccine-induced clones contracted markedly late after vaccination.

V and J are TRBV7-2 and TRBJ1-6; the match to TRBD1 covers 7 bases. The input for sequencing was CD4+ T cells from PBMCs cultured with HCoV-229E spike peptides, taken after COVID-19 vaccination. The source of this sequence is a human donor who received a COVID-19 vaccine. The CDR3 loop is CASSLLGGDSPLHF. CDR3 coding DNA: TGTGCCAGCAGCTTACTAGGGGGCGACTCACCCCTCCACTTT.